This is a list of T cell receptor beta chains from one sample in a study of blood T cell repertoires in COVID-19. Assay used: immunoSEQ multiplex PCR; TCRdb lists only in-frame clones, some missing. The sample gives some 250,000 clones, about 90% of which show up once; 1.2% is in the top ten. Sequenced: PBMCs or T cells enriched from blood (not recorded which). All receptors come from a human donor in a cohort exposed to, infected with or recovered from COVID-19 (not recorded which). The donor label of this sample is uncertain. CDR3s include the opening cysteine and the closing phenylalanine or tryptophan. A D gene is named only where the DNA matches it firmly. Size is stated for part of the rows, as once, few or many counts, or as a class when the clone is expanded.

size	V	J	D	DNA	CDR3
NA	TRBV7-6	TRBJ2-7	NA	TGTGCCAGCAGCTTAGCGACTGGAGGATACGAGCAGTACTTC	CASSLATGGYEQYF
NA	TRBV6-2/TRBV6-3	TRBJ2-7	TRBD2	TGTGCCAGCAGTTACGAGGCTAGCGGCTTATCCTACGAGCAGTACTTC	CASSYEASGLSYEQYF
once	TRBV3-1/TRBV3-2	TRBJ1-5	TRBD1	TGTGCCAGCAGCCAAGAACAATCCGGGACAGGGAGTCAGCCCCAGCATTTT	CASSQEQSGTGSQPQHF
NA	TRBV19	TRBJ1-1	TRBD1	TGTGCCAGTAGTATAGGAGGGGGCCCAGCTGAAGCTTTCTTT	CASSIGGGPAEAFF
NA	TRBV7-2	TRBJ1-2	NA	TGTGCCAGCAGCTTAGGGGACTCCTACTATGGCTACACCTTC	CASSLGDSYYGYTF
NA	TRBV29-1	TRBJ1-3	NA	TGCAGCGTCCAGGGTACTGGAAACACCATATATTTT	CSVQGTGNTIYF
NA	TRBV6-5	TRBJ2-3	TRBD1	TGTGCCAGCAGGCCCGGGACAGGGGGCGGGGATACGCAGTATTTT	CASRPGTGGGDTQYF
NA	TRBV7-9	TRBJ1-2	NA	TGTGCCAGCAGTTTGGGACTAACCCATGGCTACACCTTC	CASSLGLTHGYTF
NA	TRBV5-4	TRBJ2-7	NA	TGTGCCAGCAGCTTGGACAGGAACGGTCACGAGCAGTACTTC	CASSLDRNGHEQYF
NA	TRBV18	TRBJ2-3	NA	TGTGCCAGCTCACCACGACAAGCCCGATTTACAGATACGCAGTATTTT	CASSPRQARFTDTQYF
once	TRBV19	TRBJ1-4	NA	TGTGCCAGTAGTATTTCGACAGGTCTGGGGTGGAATGAAAAACTGTTTTTT	CASSISTGLGWNEKLFF
NA	TRBV6-5	TRBJ1-2	TRBD1	TGTGCCACTACCACGGACAGGGCCCTCCGAGGCTACACCTTC	CATTTDRALRGYTF
NA	TRBV23-1	TRBJ1-5	TRBD1	TGCGCCAGCAGCCGATTACCGGGACAGACGAATCAGCCCCAGCATTTT	CASSRLPGQTNQPQHF
NA	TRBV29-1	TRBJ1-2	TRBD1	TGCAGCGTTGAGTCCGGGACAGGGGGGCGAGGCTACACCTTC	CSVESGTGGRGYTF
NA	TRBV6-4	TRBJ1-1	NA	TGTGCCAGCAGTGACTGCAGGTTGGGGGGGGATTTCTTT	CASSDCRLGGDFF
NA	TRBV24-1	TRBJ1-5	NA	TGTGCCACCAGTGACAGGTCGGAACAGCCCCAGCATTTT	CATSDRSEQPQHF
NA	TRBV24-1	TRBJ2-5	NA	TGTGCCACCAGTGAGGACAGCCAAGAGACCCAGTACTTC	CATSEDSQETQYF
NA	TRBV5-1	TRBJ1-2	NA	TGCGCCAGCAGCTTGGACTCCGGGACTTCCTATGGCTACACCTTC	CASSLDSGTSYGYTF
NA	TRBV9	TRBJ2-5	TRBD2	TGTGCCAGCAGCGTAGGAGCGGGGGGTGGAGAGACCCAGTACTTC	CASSVGAGGGETQYF
NA	TRBV11-2	TRBJ2-3	TRBD2	TGTGCCAGCAGCTTAGGGGGACTAGACGGTACGCAGTATTTT	CASSLGGLDGTQYF
NA	TRBV4-1	TRBJ1-1	NA	TGCGCCAGCAGCCCAGGGCCCTGGGACACTGAAGCTTTCTTT	CASSPGPWDTEAFF
NA	TRBV10-2	TRBJ1-5	NA	TGCGCCAGCAGTGAGTCCACCGGGGTGGCCCAGCATTTT	CASSESTGVAQHF
once	TRBV6-5	TRBJ1-2	NA	TGTGCCAGCAGTTACGCCCCTCACGGTCCAAACTATGGCTACACCTTC	CASSYAPHGPNYGYTF
NA	TRBV6-5	TRBJ1-1	NA	TGTGCCAGCAGTTACTCGCCAGGGCGGAACACTGAAGCTTTCTTT	CASSYSPGRNTEAFF
NA	TRBV18	TRBJ1-6	NA	TGTGCCAGCTCACCACGGGGGCCGAAATCACCCCTCCACTTT	CASSPRGPKSPLHF
NA	TRBV27	TRBJ2-2	NA	TGTGCCAGCACTCCTCGGGCCTCCATGAGGGCCGGGGAGCTGTTTTTT	CASTPRASMRAGELFF
NA	TRBV6-5	TRBJ2-7	NA	TGTGCCAGCAGTTACGTAAGTCAGGGGTCGGACGAGCAGTACTTC	CASSYVSQGSDEQYF
NA	TRBV5-1	TRBJ1-2	TRBD1	TGCGCCAGCAGGTATCTCCGGGACAGGAAGGATGGCTACACCTTC	CASRYLRDRKDGYTF
NA	TRBV7-8	TRBJ2-3	NA	TGTGCCAGCAGTCCATACGTTGGCAGCACAGATACGCAGTATTTT	CASSPYVGSTDTQYF
NA	TRBV30	TRBJ1-1	NA	TGTGCCTGTGAGGGAAGCAGGTACACTGAAGCTTTCTTT	CACEGSRYTEAFF
few	TRBV10-3	TRBJ1-3	NA	TGTGCCATCAGGGCAGGGGAGAACCGAGACACCATATATTTT	CAIRAGENRDTIYF
NA	TRBV7-8	TRBJ2-3	TRBD2	TGTGCCAGCAGCATCCGCGGGGGGCAGGGTACGCAGTATTTT	CASSIRGGQGTQYF
NA	TRBV3-1/TRBV3-2	TRBJ1-3	NA	TGTGCCAGCAGCCCCCTGGGGACATCTGGAAACACCATATATTTT	CASSPLGTSGNTIYF
few	TRBV7-9	TRBJ2-6	TRBD1	TGTGCCAGCAGCTTAGGGACAGGTTACGGGGCCAACGTCCTGACTTTC	CASSLGTGYGANVLTF
once	TRBV27	TRBJ2-3	TRBD1	TGTGCCAGCAGTCTCTGGACAGGGGATCTTAGCACAGATACGCAGTATTTT	CASSLWTGDLSTDTQYF
NA	TRBV7-8	TRBJ1-1	NA	TGTGCCAGCGGACTAGCAGGGCACACTGAAGCTTTCTTT	CASGLAGHTEAFF
few	TRBV4-1	TRBJ1-2	NA	TGCGCCAGCAGCTCCTTCTGGGGGGGAACGGATGGCTACACCTTC	CASSSFWGGTDGYTF
NA	TRBV7-2	TRBJ2-4	NA	TGTGCCAGCAGCTTAACCCCTAGCGATGACATTCAGTACTTC	CASSLTPSDDIQYF
NA	TRBV4-2	TRBJ2-7	TRBD2	TGTGCCAGCAGCAAAGGGGTTAGCGGGGTGTCCTACGAGCAGTACTTC	CASSKGVSGVSYEQYF
NA	TRBV19	TRBJ1-5	NA	TGTGCCAGTAGTATGGCTCCGGGGGATTCCAGCCGTTTT	CASSMAPGDSSRF
NA	TRBV19	TRBJ1-5	NA	TGTGCCAGTGCCGACAGAACTAGCAATCAGCCCCAGCATTTT	CASADRTSNQPQHF
NA	TRBV7-9	TRBJ1-1	NA	TGTGCCAGCAGCTTAGAAGGGGAGAACACTGAAGCTTTCTTT	CASSLEGENTEAFF
NA	TRBV5-5	TRBJ1-2	NA	TGTGCCAGCAGCTTTTCAAGTAACCGACTACGGATCTATGGCTACACCTTC	CASSFSSNRLRIYGYTF
NA	TRBV30	TRBJ1-1	NA	TGTGCCTGGGCCTGGGGCAACACTGAAGCTTTCTTT	CAWAWGNTEAFF
NA	TRBV5-6	TRBJ1-4	NA	TGTGCCAGCAGCCCGGCAGGGATTAATGAAAAACTGTTTTTT	CASSPAGINEKLFF
NA	TRBV10-1	TRBJ2-2	TRBD2	TGCGCCAGCAGTGAGGCGGGGGGGCCGGAGACCGGGGAGCTGTTTTTT	CASSEAGGPETGELFF
NA	TRBV5-1	TRBJ2-3	NA	TGCGCCAGCAGCTTGGGTGCAGGGTCGAGAGATACGCAGTATTTT	CASSLGAGSRDTQYF
NA	TRBV6-5	TRBJ1-6	NA	TGTGCCAGCAGTTACTCCCGCAGGGGTAATTCACCCCTCCACTTT	CASSYSRRGNSPLHF
NA	TRBV5-4	TRBJ2-1	TRBD2	TGTGCCAGCAGCTCTAGCGGGGGGGACAGCTCCTACAATGAGCAGTTCTTC	CASSSSGGDSSYNEQFF
NA	TRBV30	TRBJ2-3	TRBD2	TGTGCCTGGTCCCCGGGACTAGCGGCAGATACGCAGTATTTT	CAWSPGLAADTQYF
NA	TRBV19	TRBJ1-2	NA	TGTGCCAGTAGTATAGACGGTAACTATGGCTACACCTTC	CASSIDGNYGYTF
NA	TRBV19	TRBJ1-1	NA	TGTGCCAGTAGTATTCAGGCCTCAAACACTGAAGCTTTCTTT	CASSIQASNTEAFF
NA	TRBV5-6	TRBJ1-3	TRBD1	TGTGCCAGCAGCCTGGGGGGGACAGGGATTGGAAACACCATATATTTT	CASSLGGTGIGNTIYF